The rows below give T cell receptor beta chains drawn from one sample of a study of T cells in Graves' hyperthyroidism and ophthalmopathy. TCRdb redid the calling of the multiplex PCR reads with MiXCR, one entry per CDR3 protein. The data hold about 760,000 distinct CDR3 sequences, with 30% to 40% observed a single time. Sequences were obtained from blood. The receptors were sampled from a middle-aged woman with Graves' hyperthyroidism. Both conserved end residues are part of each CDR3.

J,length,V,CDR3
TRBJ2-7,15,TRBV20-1,CSARGTSGRAYEQYF
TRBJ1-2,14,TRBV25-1,CAREGGSPNYGYTF
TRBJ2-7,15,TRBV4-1,CASSREWGGSYEQYF
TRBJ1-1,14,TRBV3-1,CASSQMSENTEAFF
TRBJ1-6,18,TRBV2,CASSASGTGNVYNSPLHF
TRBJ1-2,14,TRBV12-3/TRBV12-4,CASSLKRINYGYTF
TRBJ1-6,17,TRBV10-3,CAISHETGHNNNSPLHF
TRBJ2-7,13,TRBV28,CASSRLDLGEQYF
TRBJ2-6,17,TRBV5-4,CASSLPLYVSGANVLTF
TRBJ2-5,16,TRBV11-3,CASSFVAGGQAETQYF
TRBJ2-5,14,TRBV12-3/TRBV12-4,CASSKDRVLETQYF
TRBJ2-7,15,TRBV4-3,CASSQAPGSGYEQYF
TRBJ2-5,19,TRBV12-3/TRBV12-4,CASSPGLAGAAELRETQYF
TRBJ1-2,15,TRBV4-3,CASSQPQGASYGYTF
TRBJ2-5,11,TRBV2,CASSSGDTQYF
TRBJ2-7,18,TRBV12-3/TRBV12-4,CASSLSGLVGQGNYEQYF
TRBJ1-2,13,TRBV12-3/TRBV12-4,CASSLAGAEGYTF
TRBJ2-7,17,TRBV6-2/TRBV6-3,CASSYPGVGDNSYEQYF
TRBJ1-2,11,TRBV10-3,CAISSTYGYTF
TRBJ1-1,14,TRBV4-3,CASSQDWQDTEAFF
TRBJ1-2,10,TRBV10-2,CASRGGLYTF
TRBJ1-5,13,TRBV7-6,CASSPRDNQPQHF
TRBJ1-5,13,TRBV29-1,CSVEDVPEQPQHF
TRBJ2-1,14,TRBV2,CASSGLHGYNEQFF
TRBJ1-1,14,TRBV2,CASSDGGLNTEAFF
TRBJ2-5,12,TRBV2,CASGGHLETQYF
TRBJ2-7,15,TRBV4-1,CARSLRDAISYEQYF
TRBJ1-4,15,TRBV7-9,CASSFSRQTNEKLFF
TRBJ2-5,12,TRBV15,CATSGIGETQYF
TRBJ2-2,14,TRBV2,CASLRGIGTGELFF
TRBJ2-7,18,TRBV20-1,CSARDDLKTEQGHYEQYF
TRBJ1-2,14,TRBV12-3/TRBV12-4,CASTLGQANYGYTF
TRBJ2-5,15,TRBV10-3,CAISGLQGFVETQYF
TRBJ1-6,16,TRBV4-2,CASSQDPGRNHSPLHF
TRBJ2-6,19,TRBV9,CASRKGDGAWISGANVLTF
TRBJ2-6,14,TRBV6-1,CASTSAQRANVLTF
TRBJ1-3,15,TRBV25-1,CASSESGASGNTIYF
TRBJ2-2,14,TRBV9,CASREGGDFGELFF
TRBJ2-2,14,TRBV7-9,CASSFGGRGGELFF
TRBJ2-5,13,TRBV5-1,CASSSANRETQYF
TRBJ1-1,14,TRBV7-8,CASSYSQGDTFSFF
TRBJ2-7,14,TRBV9,CASSVGGQGGEQYF
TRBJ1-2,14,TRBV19,CASSSSRPFYGCTF
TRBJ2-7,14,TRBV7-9,CASRPSYGPYEQYF
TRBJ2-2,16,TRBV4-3,CASSEHTGSGTGELLF
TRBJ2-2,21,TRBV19,CASSIVWLAGGPSSNTGELFF
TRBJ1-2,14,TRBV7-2,CASSHGRTSYGYTF
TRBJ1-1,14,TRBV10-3,CAIHQGLVNTEAFF
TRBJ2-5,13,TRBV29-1,CSNDRGQGETQYF
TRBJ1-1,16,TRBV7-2,CASSSQGEGTNTEAFF
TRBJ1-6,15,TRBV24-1,CATSAGTGSNSPLHF
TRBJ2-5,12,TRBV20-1,CSASTVQETQYF
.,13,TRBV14,CASSQEAGQPQYF